This TCR beta chain was identified in a study of cytotoxic CD8 clonotypes in ibrutinib-treated CLL. As for the study in general: Researchers reported ten to twelve relapsed/refractory and about 15 treatment-naive patients, 17 of them IGHV unmutated. Study-wide findings and caveats: Clonality measured at baseline exceeded age-matched healthy donors, tracking circulating CD8+ T-cell counts. Sampling schedules were unmatched across sustained-remission and progressing patients.

Generated by immunoSEQ multiplex PCR, the TCRdb table keeps only in-frame clones and is missing some. The top ten clones hold roughly 12% of a sample with 130,000 or so clones, roughly 83% of them seen once. With regard to this clone: Its cognate antigen is unknown.

This CDR3 has 14 amino acids. Trimming left V 0 bases short and J 4 bases short, with 12 bases between. Germline V gene data show CDR1 as GTSNPN and CDR2 as SVGIG (reference sequence). J is TRBJ1-2 and V is TRBV30; weak D call: TRBD1 (5 bases). This TCR derives from a human donor with chronic lymphocytic leukemia. The sample in question was PBMCs, obtained after 12 months of ibrutinib treatment. The CDR3 nucleotides read TGTGCCTGGAGTGTCGGGGCAAACTCCTATGGCTACACCTTC. Protein product: CAWSVGANSYGYTF.